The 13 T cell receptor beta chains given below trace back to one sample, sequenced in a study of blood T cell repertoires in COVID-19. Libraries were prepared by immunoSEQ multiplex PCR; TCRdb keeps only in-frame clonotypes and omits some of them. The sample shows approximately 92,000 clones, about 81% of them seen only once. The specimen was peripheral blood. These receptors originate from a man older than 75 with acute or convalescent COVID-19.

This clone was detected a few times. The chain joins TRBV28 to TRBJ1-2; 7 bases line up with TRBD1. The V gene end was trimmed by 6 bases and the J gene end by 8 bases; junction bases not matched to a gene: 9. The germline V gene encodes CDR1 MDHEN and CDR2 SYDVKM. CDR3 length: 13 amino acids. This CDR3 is CASRVTGEGGYTF. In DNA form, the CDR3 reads TGTGCCAGCAGGGTCACAGGGGAAGGCGGCTACACCTTC.

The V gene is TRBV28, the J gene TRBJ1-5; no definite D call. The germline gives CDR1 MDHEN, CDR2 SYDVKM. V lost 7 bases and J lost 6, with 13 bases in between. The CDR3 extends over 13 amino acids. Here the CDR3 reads CASTPPGSQPQHF. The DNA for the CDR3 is TGTGCCAGCACCCCCCCGGGGAGTCAGCCCCAGCATTTT.

CDR3 nucleotide sequence: TGTGCCAGCAGCTTGGGACTAGCGACCAACGAGCAGTACTTC. Translating gives CASSLGLATNEQYF. V usage is TRBV7-2 and J usage is TRBJ2-7; TRBD2 agrees at 10 bases. The V and J ends lost 3 bases and 5 bases, in that order; junction bases with no gene match: 4. The CDR3 sequence is 14 residues long. CDR1 and CDR2 from the germline V gene are SGHTA and FQGNSA.

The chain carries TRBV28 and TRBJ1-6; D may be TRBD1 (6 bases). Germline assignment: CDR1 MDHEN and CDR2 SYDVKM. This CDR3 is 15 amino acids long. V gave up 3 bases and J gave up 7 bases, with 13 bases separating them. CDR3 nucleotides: TGTGCCAGCAGTTTGGACAGTAGTTCGAATTCACCCCTCCACTTT. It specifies CASSLDSSSNSPLHF. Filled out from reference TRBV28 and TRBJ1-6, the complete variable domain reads DVKVTQSSRYLVKRTGEKVFLECVQDMDHENMFWYRQDPGLGLRLIYFSYDVKMKEKGDIPEGYSVSREKKERFSLILESASTNQTSMYLCASSLDSSSNSPLHFGNGTRLTVT.

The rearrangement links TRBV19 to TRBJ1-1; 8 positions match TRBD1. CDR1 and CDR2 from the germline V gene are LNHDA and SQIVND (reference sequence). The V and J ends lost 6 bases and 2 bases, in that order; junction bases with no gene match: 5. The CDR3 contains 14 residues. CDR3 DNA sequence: TGTGCCAGTAGGATAACAGGGGGAAACACTGAAGCTTTCTTT. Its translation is CASRITGGNTEAFF.

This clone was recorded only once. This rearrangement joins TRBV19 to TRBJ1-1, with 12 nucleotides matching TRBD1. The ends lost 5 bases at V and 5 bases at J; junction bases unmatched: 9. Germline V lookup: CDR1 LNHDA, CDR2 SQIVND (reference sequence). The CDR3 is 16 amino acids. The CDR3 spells CASSPGQGALGTEAFF. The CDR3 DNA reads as TGTGCCAGTAGTCCGGGACAGGGGGCGCTTGGGACTGAAGCTTTCTTT.

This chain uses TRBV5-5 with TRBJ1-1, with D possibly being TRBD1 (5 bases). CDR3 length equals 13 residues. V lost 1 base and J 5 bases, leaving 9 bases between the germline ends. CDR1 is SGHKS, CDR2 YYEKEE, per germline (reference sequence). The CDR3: CASSLFGGTEAFF. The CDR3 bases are TGTGCCAGCAGCTTGTTTGGGGGGACTGAAGCTTTCTTT.

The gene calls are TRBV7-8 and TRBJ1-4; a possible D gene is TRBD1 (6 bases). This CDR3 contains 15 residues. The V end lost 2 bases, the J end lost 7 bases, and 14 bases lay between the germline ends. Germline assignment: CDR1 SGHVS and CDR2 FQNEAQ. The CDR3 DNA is TGTGCCAGCAGCTTATCTCTAGGGGGTGGTGAAAAACTGTTTTTT. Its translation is CASSLSLGGGEKLFF.

The DNA for the CDR3 is TGTGCCAGCAGCTTCTCCCCCGGGACAGGGCCCTACGAGCAGTACTTC. Protein product: CASSFSPGTGPYEQYF. The chain links TRBV6-2 or TRBV6-3 to TRBJ2-7; 9 bases agree with TRBD1. Germline loops: CDR1 MNHEY, CDR2 SVGEGT. CDR3 length equals 16 residues. The V gene end was trimmed by 6 bases and the J gene end by 2 bases; junction bases not matched to a gene: 11.

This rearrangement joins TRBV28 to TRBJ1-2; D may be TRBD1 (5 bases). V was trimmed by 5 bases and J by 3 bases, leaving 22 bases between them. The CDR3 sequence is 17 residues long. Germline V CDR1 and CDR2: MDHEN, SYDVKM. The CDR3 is CASSHKGVKAGDYGYTF. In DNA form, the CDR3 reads TGTGCCAGCAGTCACAAAGGGGTCAAGGCAGGCGACTATGGCTACACCTTC.

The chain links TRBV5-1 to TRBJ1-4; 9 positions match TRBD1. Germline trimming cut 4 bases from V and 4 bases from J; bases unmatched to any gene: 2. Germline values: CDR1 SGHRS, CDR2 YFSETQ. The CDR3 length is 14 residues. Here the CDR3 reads CASSMGQGNEKLFF. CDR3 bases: TGCGCCAGCAGCATGGGACAGGGTAATGAAAAACTGTTTTTT.

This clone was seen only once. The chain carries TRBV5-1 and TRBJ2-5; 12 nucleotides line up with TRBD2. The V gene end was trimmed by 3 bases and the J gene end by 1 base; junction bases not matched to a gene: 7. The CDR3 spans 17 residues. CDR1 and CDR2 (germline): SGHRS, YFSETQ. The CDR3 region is CASSYYGLAGPQETQYF. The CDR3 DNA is TGCGCCAGCAGCTACTACGGACTAGCGGGGCCCCAAGAGACCCAGTACTTC.

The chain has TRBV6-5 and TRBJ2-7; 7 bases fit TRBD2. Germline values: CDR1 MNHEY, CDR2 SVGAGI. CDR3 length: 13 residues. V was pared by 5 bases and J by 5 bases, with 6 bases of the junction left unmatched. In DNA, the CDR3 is TGTGCCAGCAGTCCCTCGGGGAGGGACGAGCAGTACTTC. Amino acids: CASSPSGRDEQYF.